Listed here is a single T cell receptor beta chain. Scientists amplified the TCR beta CDR3 regions from RNA transcripts. The workflow started with a first-round RT-PCR run with HTBI primers and then moved on to a second-round multiplex PCR. Each CDR3 protein is one row after TCRdb ran MiXCR on the multiplex PCR reads. The sample carries about 380,000 distinct CDR3 sequences, roughly 15% recorded once. The CDR3 loop spans 14 amino acids. Germline values: CDR1 MNHNS, CDR2 SASEGT. J gave up 1 base and V 11 bases, and 7 bases lay outside the gene matches. This sample is part of a study of Graves' ophthalmopathy and Graves' hyperthyroidism. The study excluded patients with other autoimmune diseases, uncontrolled infections, pregnancy or lactation. Reliance was placed on clinical symptoms, serum thyroxine, TRAb, thyroid ultrasound and orbital computed tomography for diagnosis. Sampling less than 13 ml of fresh peripheral blood provided the PBMCs.

Sequenced material: peripheral blood. The chain couples TRBV6-1 to TRBJ1-1, with TRBD1 matching 10 bases. The origin of this receptor is a woman younger than 30 with stable Graves' hyperthyroidism. The CDR3 bases are TGTGCCGGCGGAGGGACAGGGGAGAACACTGAAGCTTTCTTT. Translating gives CAGGGTGENTEAFF.